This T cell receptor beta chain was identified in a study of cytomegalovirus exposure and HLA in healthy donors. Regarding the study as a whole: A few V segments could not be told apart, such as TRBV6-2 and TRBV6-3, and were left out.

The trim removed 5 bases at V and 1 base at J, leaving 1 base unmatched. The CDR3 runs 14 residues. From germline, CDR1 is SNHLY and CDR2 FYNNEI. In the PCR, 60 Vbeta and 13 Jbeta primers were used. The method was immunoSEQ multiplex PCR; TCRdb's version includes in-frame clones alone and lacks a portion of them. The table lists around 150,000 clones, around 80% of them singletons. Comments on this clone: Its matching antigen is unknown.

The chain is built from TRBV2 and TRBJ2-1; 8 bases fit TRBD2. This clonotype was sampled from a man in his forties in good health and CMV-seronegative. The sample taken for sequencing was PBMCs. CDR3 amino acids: CASSSGSSYNEQFF. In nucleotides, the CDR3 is TGTGCCAGCAGTAGCGGGAGTTCCTACAATGAGCAGTTCTTC.